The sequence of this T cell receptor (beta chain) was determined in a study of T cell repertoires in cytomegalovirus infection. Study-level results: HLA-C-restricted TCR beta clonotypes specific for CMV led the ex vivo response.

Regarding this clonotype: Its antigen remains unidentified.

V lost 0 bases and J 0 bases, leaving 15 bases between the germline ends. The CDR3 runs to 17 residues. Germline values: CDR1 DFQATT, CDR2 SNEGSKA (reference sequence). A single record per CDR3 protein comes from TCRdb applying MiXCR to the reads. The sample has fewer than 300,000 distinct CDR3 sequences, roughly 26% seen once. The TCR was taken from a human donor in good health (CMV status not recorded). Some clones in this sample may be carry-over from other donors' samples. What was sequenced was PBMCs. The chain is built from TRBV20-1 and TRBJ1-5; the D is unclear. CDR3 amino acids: CSAREIGRQFSNQPQHF. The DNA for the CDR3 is TGCAGTGCTAGAGAGATCGGAAGGCAATTTAGCAATCAGCCCCAGCATTTT.